These 23 T cell receptor beta chains share one sample of origin, sequenced in a study of patients and donors after allogeneic stem cell transplantation. Each CDR3 protein is one row after TCRdb ran MiXCR on the RT-PCR reads. The sample records about 72,000 distinct CDR3 sequences, about 25% being singletons. The sequenced material came from blood, either unsorted or a sorted T cell fraction (not recorded which). These receptors were taken from a human donor who was either an allogeneic HSCT recipient or a stem cell or donor lymphocyte infusion donor (not recorded which). It is not recorded whose cells these are; they may come from a transplant donor.

This clonotype was seen only a few times. V usage is TRBV3-1 and J usage is TRBJ2-7; D is ambiguous. The germline V gene encodes CDR1 LGHDT and CDR2 YNNKEL (reference sequence). The CDR3 spans 13 residues. Trimming pared 4 bases from V and 6 bases from J, leaving 13 bases between. CDR3 protein: CASSRAFLIEQYF. CDR3 DNA sequence: TGTGCCAGCAGCCGTGCCTTTTTGATCGAGCAGTACTTC.

This chain uses TRBV27 with TRBJ2-7; TRBD1 is a possible D gene (5 bases). The CDR3 length is 15 residues. CDR1 is MNHEY, CDR2 SMNVEV, per germline (reference sequence). V gave up 3 bases and J gave up 0 bases, with 12 bases separating them. The DNA for the CDR3 is TGTGCCAGCAGTTTGTACAGGATTAGCTCCTACGAGCAGTACTTC. Its translation: CASSLYRISSYEQYF.

V and J are TRBV2 and TRBJ1-1; 8 nucleotides line up with TRBD1. Germline CDR1 SNHLY, CDR2 FYNNEI. The length of the CDR3 is 13 residues. V gave up 4 bases and J gave up 5 bases; unmatched junction bases: 3. Here the CDR3 DNA reads TGTGCCAGCAGTGGACAGGGGTTGACTGAAGCTTTCTTT. This gives the protein CASSGQGLTEAFF.

This clonotype was counted between two and nine times. The CDR3 sequence: CASSLLQTGNNSPLHF. The CDR3 DNA reads as TGTGCCAGCAGCTTACTGCAGACAGGGAATAATTCACCCCTCCACTTT. This rearrangement joins TRBV7-2 to TRBJ1-6, with 7 bases aligning to TRBD1. V gave up 2 bases and J gave up 5 bases; unmatched junction bases: 6. The germline gives CDR1 SGHTA, CDR2 FQGNSA. This CDR3 spans 16 amino acids.

This clonotype has just a few counts. The chain links TRBV11-1 to TRBJ1-6; a weak D match, TRBD1 (5 bases). CDR1 SGHAT and CDR2 FQDESV come from the germline V gene (reference sequence). V was pared by 6 bases and J by 13 bases, with 22 bases between. This CDR3 contains 15 residues. CDR3 sequence: CASRGSDKGMIPLHF. CDR3 DNA sequence: TGTGCCAGCAGGGGTTCGGACAAAGGGATGATCCCCCTCCACTTT.

This clonotype has just a few counts. The V gene is TRBV21-1, the J gene TRBJ1-1; the table's D call, TRBD1, has no DNA check behind it. TRBV21-1 is tagged as a pseudogene. The CDR3 has 16 residues. As DNA, the CDR3 is TGTGCCAGCAGCAAAGATCCCAGGGGGTTTGAGACTGAAGCTTTCTTT. Residues: CASSKDPRGFETEAFF.

This clonotype was detected only a few times. CDR3 nucleotides: TGCAGCGTTGAATCTTGGAACAGGGACCAAGAGACCCAGTACTTC. It is translated as CSVESWNRDQETQYF. This chain joins TRBV29-1 and TRBJ2-5; D is possibly TRBD1 (6 bases). V lost 2 bases and J lost 0, with 13 bases in between. CDR3 size: 15 residues. Germline loops: CDR1 SQVTM, CDR2 ANQGSEA.

The sample holds a few counts of this clonotype. The chain's CDR3 is CASSPASSPLHF. CDR3 bases: TGTGCCAGCAGCCCAGCTAGTTCACCCCTCCACTTT. This chain uses TRBV7-9 with TRBJ1-6; D not resolved. V lost 5 bases, J lost 9 bases, and 8 bases lay in between. The CDR3 runs 12 residues. CDR1 and CDR2 (germline): SEHNR, FQNEAQ (reference sequence).

Only a few counts were recorded for this clonotype. The chain recombines TRBV5-4 with TRBJ1-1; D remains unclear. Per the germline V gene, CDR1 is SGHNT and CDR2 is YYREEE (reference sequence). This CDR3 is built from 15 residues. The germline V and J ends were trimmed by 2 bases and 0 bases, with 11 bases remaining between them. The CDR3 reads CASSFLEALNTEAFF. CDR3 nucleotide sequence: TGTGCCAGCAGCTTCTTGGAGGCGCTGAACACTGAAGCTTTCTTT.

In DNA, the CDR3 is TGCAGTGCTGATTGGGGGGCGGTCTACAATGAGCAGTTCTTC. It translates to CSADWGAVYNEQFF. This chain joins TRBV20-1 and TRBJ2-1; D could derive from TRBD1 or TRBD2 (6 bases each). The germline V gene encodes CDR1 DFQATT and CDR2 SNEGSKA (reference sequence). The V and J ends lost 5 bases and 3 bases respectively, with 14 bases between them. The CDR3 loop spans 14 amino acids.

This clonotype was detected a few times. The V call is TRBV29-1, the J call TRBJ1-1, with 7 nucleotides matching TRBD1. CDR1 and CDR2 (germline): SQVTM, ANQGSEA. The trim removed 7 bases at V and 3 bases at J, leaving 11 bases unmatched. The CDR3 consists of 14 residues. CDR3 region: CSAMGGRGDTEAFF. CDR3 nucleotide sequence: TGCAGCGCCATGGGAGGCAGGGGGGACACTGAAGCTTTCTTT. Complete variable domain (other parts from reference TRBV29-1 and TRBJ1-1): SAVISQKPSRDICQRGTSLTIQCQVDSQVTMMFWYRQQPGQSLTLIATANQGSEATYESGFVIDKFPISRPNLTFSTLTVSNMSPEDSSIYLCSAMGGRGDTEAFFGQGTRLTVV.

CDR3 protein: CASSIPSLIAGGPHEQYF. As DNA, the CDR3 is TGTGCCAGCAGCATACCATCCTTGATAGCGGGAGGGCCCCACGAGCAGTACTTC. J is TRBJ2-7 and V is TRBV21-1; TRBD2, the table's D call, was not compared with the DNA. TRBV21-1 is shown as a pseudogene. The CDR3 runs to 18 residues.

This clonotype showed up just a few times. The rearrangement uses TRBV5-1 and TRBJ2-3; D is perhaps TRBD1 (6 bases). Germline V gene data show CDR1 as SGHRS and CDR2 as YFSETQ. This CDR3 region has 17 residues. Trimming shortened V by 1 base and J by 1 base, and 16 bases separated the two germline ends. CDR3 residues: CASSLMTGLSGTDTQYF. CDR3 DNA sequence: TGCGCCAGCAGCTTGATGACAGGCCTTTCGGGCACAGATACGCAGTATTTT.

The chain joins TRBV10-3 to TRBJ2-2, with unresolved D. Germline-derived CDR1 and CDR2 are ENHRY and SYGVKD. The V and J ends lost 8 bases and 5 bases respectively, with 9 bases between them. This CDR3 has 12 residues. The chain's CDR3 is CAISRQTGELFF. The DNA of the CDR3 is TGTGCCATCTCAAGGCAAACCGGGGAGCTGTTTTTT.

This clonotype occurred a few times. The chain carries TRBV12-3 or TRBV12-4 and TRBJ1-6; D perhaps matches TRBD1 (6 bases). V shed 6 bases and J shed 6 bases, with 18 bases lying between them. The CDR3 runs 16 residues. The CDR3 DNA is TGTGCCAGCAGGGGGGGCACTCCGGGGATTAATTCACCCCTCCACTTT. Translating it yields CASRGGTPGINSPLHF.

There are a few counts of this clonotype. The rearrangement links TRBV12-3 or TRBV12-4 to TRBJ1-6; TRBD1 might be the D (5 bases). The CDR3 loop spans 11 amino acids. Trimming took off 10 bases at V and 13 bases at J, with 14 bases between the two ends. CDR3 nucleotide sequence: TGTGCCACCTCCCGGGGGGGGCCCCTCCACTTT. This sequence encodes CATSRGGPLHF.

The rearrangement joins TRBV30 to TRBJ1-5, with TRBD1 as a possible D gene (5 bases). The germline gives CDR1 GTSNPN, CDR2 SVGIG (reference sequence). The CDR3 loop spans 15 amino acids. The germline V and J ends were trimmed by 1 base and 3 bases, with 13 bases remaining between them. The CDR3 DNA reads as TGTGCCTGGAGTGCAGGGTATGATATCAATCAGCCCCAGCATTTT. Translation: CAWSAGYDINQPQHF.

This clonotype was seen more than once but under ten times. J is TRBJ2-1 and V is TRBV27; the D is unclear. This CDR3 has 14 residues. The germline CDR1 and CDR2 sequences are MNHEY and SMNVEV (reference sequence). The V end lost 6 bases, the J end lost 8 bases, and 17 bases lay between the germline ends. The CDR3 sequence: CASSVGTAGYEQFF. The CDR3 DNA is TGTGCCAGCAGCGTCGGTACGGCCGGTTATGAGCAGTTCTTC.

This clonotype has more than one count but fewer than ten. The CDR3 loop is CASSVYWTDEQYF. DNA for the CDR3: TGCGCCAGCAGCGTGTACTGGACGGACGAGCAGTACTTC. The gene calls are TRBV4-3 and TRBJ2-7; the D is unclear. The CDR3 covers 13 residues. The germline V gene has CDR1 LGHNA and CDR2 YSLEER. Between the trimmed V and J ends, which lost 5 bases and 5 bases, there was a span of 13 bases.

The rearrangement joins TRBV20-1 to TRBJ1-3; D is possibly TRBD1 (5 bases). Germline assignment: CDR1 DFQATT and CDR2 SNEGSKA (reference sequence). Trimming shortened V by 3 bases and J by 3 bases, and 6 bases separated the two germline ends. CDR3 length equals 12 residues. CDR3 nucleotides: TGCAGTGCTAGCCAGGGTGGAAACACCATATATTTT. Protein sequence: CSASQGGNTIYF.

This chain's CDR3 is CASSLSGGGNFEQFF. Here the CDR3 DNA reads TGTGCCAGCAGTTTATCGGGCGGGGGAAATTTTGAGCAGTTCTTC. This chain connects TRBV27 to TRBJ2-1; TRBD2 aligns across 7 bases. This CDR3 comprises 15 residues. The junction had 8 bases not matched to a gene; V was cut back by 0 bases and J by 9 bases. Germline V gives CDR1 MNHEY, CDR2 SMNVEV (reference sequence).

This chain connects TRBV18 to TRBJ1-1; D not certain. The V end was cut by 0 bases, the J end by 8 bases, with 16 bases between. The CDR3 contains 15 residues. Germline V gives CDR1 KGHSH, CDR2 LQKENI. Here the CDR3 DNA reads TGTGCCAGCTCACCACCGGTTACACGGCGCTCGGAAGCTTTCTTT. This translates into CASSPPVTRRSEAFF.

The genes are TRBV4-1 and TRBJ2-7; D gene ambiguous. CDR3 length: 15 amino acids. Deletions cut 0 bases from V and 3 bases from J, with 12 bases between. Germline assignment: CDR1 MGHRA and CDR2 YSYEKL. For the CDR3, the DNA is TGCGCCAGCAGCCAAGATTTCAACGGTTTCTACGAGCAGTACTTC. Its translation: CASSQDFNGFYEQYF.